This is a list of T cell receptor beta chains from one sample in a study of Graves' ophthalmopathy and Graves' hyperthyroidism. TCRdb re-derived calls from the multiplex PCR reads in MiXCR, one entry per CDR3 protein. Of over a million distinct CDR3 sequences detected, around a third appear once; the ten largest clones hold around 10%. Sequenced sample: peripheral blood or thyroid tissue (not recorded which). The receptors stem from an adult man with Graves' hyperthyroidism. Both conserved end residues are part of each CDR3. A D gene is named only where the DNA matches it firmly. Only some rows state a clone size, as once, few, many or a class for expanded clones.

D,V,J,size,CDR3,DNA
TRBD1,TRBV2,TRBJ1-5,.,CASTGGLGNQPQHF,TGTGCCAGCACAGGGGGGCTCGGCAATCAGCCCCAGCATTTT
.,TRBV3-1,TRBJ1-3,.,CASSPRLEGGRYTIYF,TGTGCCAGCAGCCCGCGACTGGAAGGGGGGCGTTACACCATATATTTT
TRBD1,TRBV28,TRBJ1-5,few,CASITTGGRDQPQHF,TGTGCCAGCATAACGACAGGGGGCAGGGATCAGCCCCAGCATTTT
TRBD1,TRBV2,TRBJ1-4,.,CASSPRQGPMKEKLFF,TGTGCCAGCAGCCCCCGACAGGGGCCTATGAAGGAAAAACTGTTTTTT
.,TRBV7-9,TRBJ1-2,many,CASSLVSGSIYGYAF,TGTGCCAGCAGCTTAGTTTCAGGGTCCATCTATGGCTACGCCTTC
.,TRBV7-2,TRBJ1-1,.,CASSSLVQNTEAFF,TGTGCCAGCAGCTCTCTGGTCCAGAACACTGAAGCTTTCTTT
.,TRBV29-1,TRBJ2-7,many,CSVVYTNSYEQYF,TGCAGCGTTGTTTATACTAACAGCTACGAGCAGTACTTC
TRBD1,TRBV15,TRBJ1-2,.,CATSPTSTGVAGYTF,TGTGCCACCAGTCCGACCTCGACAGGGGTGGCTGGCTACACCTTC
.,TRBV11-2,TRBJ1-6,once,CASRRMGLAETPLHF,TGTGCCAGCAGACGAATGGGACTAGCGGAGACACCCCTCCACTTT
.,TRBV7-9,TRBJ2-7,many,CASSLATRTYEQYF,TGTGCCAGCAGCTTAGCGACACGAACCTACGAGCAGTACTTC
.,TRBV4-2,TRBJ1-5,.,CASSQDHDSNQPQHF,TGTGCCAGCAGCCAAGATCACGACAGCAATCAGCCCCAGCATTTT
.,TRBV20-1,TRBJ2-5,few,CSARDQAGETQYF,TGCAGTGCTAGAGATCAGGCGGGGGAGACCCAGTACTTC
.,TRBV11-2,TRBJ2-7,few,CASSSTGNPYEQYF,TGTGCCAGCAGCTCCACCGGGAATCCTTACGAGCAGTACTTC
.,TRBV19,TRBJ1-1,many,CASSITPRAMNTEAFF,TGTGCCAGTAGTATAACTCCTAGAGCCATGAACACTGAAGCTTTCTTT
TRBD1,TRBV7-2,TRBJ1-3,many,CASSPGTVGNTIYF,TGTGCCAGCAGCCCTGGGACAGTCGGAAACACCATATATTTT
TRBD1,TRBV12-3/TRBV12-4,TRBJ1-5,many,CASSEDRGNQPQHF,TGTGCCAGCAGTGAGGACAGGGGGAATCAGCCCCAGCATTTT
TRBD1,TRBV10-3,TRBJ2-5,.,CAISNPSRGNQETQYF,TGTGCCATCAGTAACCCTAGCAGGGGGAACCAAGAGACCCAGTACTTC
.,TRBV5-8,TRBJ1-4,few,CASRPIGDGNEKLFF,TGTGCCAGCAGACCAATTGGCGACGGTAATGAAAAACTGTTTTTT
.,TRBV20-1,TRBJ2-2,many,CSAAQEDNTGELFF,TGCAGTGCTGCACAGGAAGACAACACCGGGGAGCTGTTTTTT
TRBD2,TRBV2,TRBJ2-2,many,CASSVRLAVNTGELFF,TGTGCCAGCAGTGTGAGGCTAGCGGTGAACACCGGGGAGCTGTTTTTT
.,TRBV7-8,TRBJ1-3,few,CASSLVGFSGNTIYF,TGTGCCAGCAGCTTAGTGGGCTTCTCTGGAAACACCATATATTTT
.,TRBV4-1,TRBJ1-5,few,CASTRAQGQPQHF,TGCGCCAGCACCAGGGCCCAGGGCCAGCCCCAGCATTTT
.,TRBV7-6,TRBJ2-1,.,CASSLAGRGNNEQFF,TGTGCCAGCAGCTTAGCGGGGCGGGGAAACAATGAGCAGTTCTTC
.,TRBV13,TRBJ1-4,.,CASSTKGTTNEKLFF,TGTGCCAGCAGCACCAAGGGGACAACTAATGAAAAACTGTTTTTT
.,TRBV4-3,TRBJ1-6,.,CASSQDLRGPLHF,TGCGCCAGCAGCCAAGATCTCCGAGGGCCCCTCCACTTT
.,TRBV20-1,TRBJ1-4,many,CSAREDRKLFF,TGCAGTGCTAGAGAAGACAGAAAACTGTTTTTT
.,TRBV20-1,TRBJ1-1,.,CSARGQGQRAFF,TGCAGTGCTAGAGGGCAGGGGCAACGGGCTTTCTTT
.,TRBV27,TRBJ1-2,.,CASRPGAVGDWGYTF,TGTGCCAGCAGGCCCGGGGCAGTAGGGGACTGGGGCTACACCTTC
.,TRBV7-9,TRBJ1-5,many,CASSPRDKNQPQHF,TGTGCCAGCAGCCCCCGGGACAAAAATCAGCCCCAGCATTTT
TRBD1,TRBV10-3,TRBJ1-6,.,CAINNRDRENSPLHF,TGTGCCATCAACAACAGGGACAGAGAGAATTCACCCCTCCACTTT
.,TRBV7-4,TRBJ2-2,.,CASSFGASGTGELFF,TGTGCCAGCAGCTTCGGGGCGTCGGGGACCGGGGAGCTGTTTTTT
.,TRBV5-1,TRBJ2-2,few,CASGREGIATGELFF,TGCGCCTCAGGGCGCGAGGGGATTGCCACCGGGGAGCTGTTTTTT
.,TRBV9,TRBJ1-2,few,CASSPLGQTNYGYTF,TGTGCCAGCAGCCCTCTGGGGCAGACAAACTATGGCTACACCTTC
TRBD1,TRBV7-2,TRBJ2-5,many,CASSLAGTGWETQYF,TGTGCCAGCAGCTTAGCCGGGACAGGGTGGGAGACCCAGTACTTC
.,TRBV5-1,TRBJ2-7,.,CASSLDGGTPSDYEQYF,TGCGCCAGCAGCTTGGATGGGGGGACTCCCTCGGATTACGAGCAGTACTTC
.,TRBV5-6,TRBJ2-5,.,CASIQAHGVETQYF,TGTGCCAGCATCCAGGCCCACGGGGTGGAGACCCAGTACTTC
TRBD1,TRBV4-1,TRBJ1-2,.,CASSRTNPGQGLGYTF,TGCGCCAGCAGCCGCACAAACCCCGGACAGGGTTTGGGCTACACCTTC
TRBD1,TRBV20-1,TRBJ1-1,many,CSARGTGETEAFF,TGCAGTGCTAGGGGTACAGGGGAAACTGAAGCTTTCTTT
TRBD1,TRBV7-8,TRBJ1-1,few,CASSAHGQAHTEAFF,TGTGCCAGCAGCGCCCACGGACAGGCCCACACTGAAGCTTTCTTT
.,TRBV7-9,TRBJ2-6,few,CASSQTSPQGAGANVLTF,TGCGCCAGCAGCCAGACCTCACCACAGGGAGCTGGGGCCAACGTCCTGACTTTC
TRBD1,TRBV6-2/TRBV6-3,TRBJ1-1,few,CASSYRDRGAFF,TGTGCCAGCAGTTACCGGGACAGGGGAGCTTTCTTT
TRBD1,TRBV30,TRBJ2-7,.,CAWSSRTGAYEQYF,TGTGCCTGGAGTTCAAGGACAGGGGCCTACGAGCAGTACTTC
.,TRBV24-1,TRBJ2-2,many,CATSGGTGELFF,TGTGCCACCAGCGGCGGCACCGGGGAGCTGTTTTTT
.,TRBV12-3/TRBV12-4,TRBJ1-2,many,CASSGGGRNYGYTF,TGTGCCAGCAGTGGGGGAGGGCGGAACTATGGCTACACCTTC
.,TRBV2,TRBJ2-5,many,CASSEGAARETQYF,TGTGCCAGCAGTGAAGGAGCGGCCAGGGAGACCCAGTACTTC